This T cell receptor beta chain came from a study of human T cells and chemical hapten exposure. Study as a whole: Researchers reported sensitizing a roughly 2 cm by roughly 2 cm upper inner arm skin site with 2% DPC.

The V and J ends lost 8 bases and 0 bases respectively, with 7 bases between them. CDR1 and CDR2 from the germline V gene are MDHEN and SYDVKM. This CDR3 is 12 amino acids long. Regarding this clonotype: Its antigen is unknown.

Via MiXCR, TCRdb re-called the RACE reads, giving one row per CDR3 protein. The table has approximately 260,000 distinct CDR3 sequences, about 8.1% seen once. Study observations and caveats: Donors had alopecia, so their immune response may differ from healthy people's. Significantly greater numbers of large CDR3 similarity clusters came from expanded TCRs than from controls.

Described time point: pre-sensitization, week 0. Treatment of the sample: therapeutic diphenylcyclopropenone sensitization with weekly scalp DPC. Those who donated were patients with alopecia, 18 to 70 years of age, and suitable for DPC. The sequence was obtained from a woman aged 40 to 55 with alopecia areata. Some clones in this sample may be carry-over from other donors' samples. The gene calls are TRBV28 and TRBJ1-1; no clear D. This specimen consisted of whole blood, obtained in connection with sensitization to the hapten diphenylcyclopropenone (DPC). The CDR3 nucleotides are TGTGCCAGCGCTATTCTGAACACTGAAGCTTTCTTT. Its protein product is CASAILNTEAFF.